This T cell receptor beta chain was captured by sequencing in a study of T cells after yellow fever vaccination. Study information: For low cell numbers, libraries were made with SMART-Seq v4 Ultra Low Input. Study-level points and caveats: Sorted repertoires could include abundant contaminating clonotypes from bulk cells. Few clonotypes appeared in both CD4 and CD8 compartments.

The CDR3 runs 14 residues. Germline V gene data show CDR1 as MNHEY and CDR2 as SMNVEV (reference sequence). V dropped 3 bases and J dropped 3; count of bases not matched to a gene: 5. Concerning this clonotype: The target antigen is unknown.

Universal primer sites and UMIs were introduced during 5'RACE template-switching synthesis of TCR cDNA. In TCRdb, the 5' RACE reads were re-called with MiXCR into one record per CDR3 protein. The sample carries some 560,000 distinct CDR3 sequences, less than 20% recorded once. This TCR derives from a man between 18 and 29 years old who received the YFV17D yellow fever vaccine. The specimen comprised PBMCs, sampled less than 6 days after the first yellow fever vaccination. V gene TRBV27 combines with J gene TRBJ2-7; 7 positions match TRBD1. The CDR3 loop reads CASSFFRDSYEQYF. CDR3 nucleotides: TGTGCCAGCAGTTTCTTCCGGGACAGCTACGAGCAGTACTTC.